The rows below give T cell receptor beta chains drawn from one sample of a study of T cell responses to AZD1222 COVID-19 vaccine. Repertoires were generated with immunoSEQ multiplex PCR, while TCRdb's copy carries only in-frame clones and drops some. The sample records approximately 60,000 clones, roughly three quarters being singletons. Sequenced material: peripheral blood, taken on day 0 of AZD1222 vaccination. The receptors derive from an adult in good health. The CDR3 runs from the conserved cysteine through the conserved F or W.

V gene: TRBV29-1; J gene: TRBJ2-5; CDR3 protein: CSGGWDRGRETQYF
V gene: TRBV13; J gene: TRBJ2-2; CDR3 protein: CASSLGVPGELFF
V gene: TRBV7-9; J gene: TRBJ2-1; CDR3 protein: CASSRDLGLAGGGGSYNEQFF
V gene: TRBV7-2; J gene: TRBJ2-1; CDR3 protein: CASSFISYNEQFF
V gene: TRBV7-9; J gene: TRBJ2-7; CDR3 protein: CASSLPVWDSGFHSYEQYF
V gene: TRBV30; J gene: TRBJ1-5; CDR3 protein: CAWSKGGDQPQHF
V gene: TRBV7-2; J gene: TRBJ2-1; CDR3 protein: CASRPPGLAGDEQFF
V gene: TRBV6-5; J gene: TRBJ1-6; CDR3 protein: CASTDWQAASALHF
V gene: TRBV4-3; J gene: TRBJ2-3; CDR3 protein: CASSQAQMSADTQYF
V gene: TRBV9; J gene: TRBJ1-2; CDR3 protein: CASSVSLTGPYGYTF
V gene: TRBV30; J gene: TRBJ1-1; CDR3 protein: CAWSPLLNTEAFF
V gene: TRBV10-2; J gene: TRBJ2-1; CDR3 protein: CASSDNRGDDEQFF
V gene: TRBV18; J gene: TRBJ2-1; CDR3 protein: CASSPPTRDEQFF
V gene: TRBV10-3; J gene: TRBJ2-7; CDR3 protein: CAISESERDRVTYEQYF
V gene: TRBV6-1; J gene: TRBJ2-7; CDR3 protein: CASSEALGLAYEQYF
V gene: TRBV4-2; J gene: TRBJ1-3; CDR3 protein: CASSHPGGNSGNTIYF
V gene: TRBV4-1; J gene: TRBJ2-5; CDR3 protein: CASSRMGGTQETQYF